This T cell receptor (beta chain) was found in a study of T cells in tuberculosis. This CDR3 comprises 16 residues. Germline loops: CDR1 MGHRA, CDR2 YSYEKL. V shed 4 bases, J shed 5 bases, and the junction held 11 bases outside the gene matches. Stated time point: new active TB diagnosis, blood taken before or within 7 days of starting treatment. Method: immunoSEQ multiplex PCR; TCRdb's copy keeps in-frame clones and lacks some. Here the sample spans 29,000 or so clones, roughly 94% being singletons. The sequence came from an adult with tuberculosis. The chain couples TRBV4-1 to TRBJ1-2, with TRBD1 matching 9 bases. Sequences were derived from PBMCs, sampled at tuberculosis diagnosis. The CDR3 protein is CASSPSPGDRVYGYTF. Written as DNA, the CDR3 is TGCGCCAGCAGCCCCTCTCCGGGGGACAGGGTTTATGGCTACACCTTC.